One sample yielded the 25 T cell receptor beta chains listed below, sequenced in a study of cytomegalovirus exposure and HLA in healthy donors. It was with 60 Vbeta and 13 Jbeta primers that the PCR ran. TCRdb's table, derived via immunoSEQ multiplex PCR, lists solely in-frame clones and lacks some. This table holds 120,000 or so clones, roughly 72% found once. The source material was PBMCs. These TCRs come from a man in his forties in good health and CMV-seropositive.

The sample holds one count of this clone. CDR3 sequence: CASSAGTSGAYEQYF. Here the CDR3 DNA reads TGCGCCAGCAGCGCAGGGACTAGCGGAGCCTACGAGCAGTACTTC. V gene TRBV5-1 combines with J gene TRBJ2-7, with 11 bases that match TRBD2. The CDR3 totals 15 residues. Germline CDR1 and CDR2: SGHRS and YFSETQ. The J segment lost 2 bases and the V segment lost 4 bases, leaving 5 bases of the junction unmatched.

The chain couples TRBV28 to TRBJ2-7, with a possible D match to TRBD1 (6 bases). Trimming took 1 base from V and 7 from J, leaving 11 bases between them. The CDR3 runs to 13 residues. Looked up from germline, CDR1 is MDHEN and CDR2 is SYDVKM. Here the CDR3 reads CASSLSQDREQYF. The CDR3 coding sequence is TGTGCCAGCAGTTTATCTCAGGACAGAGAGCAGTACTTC.

The rearrangement uses TRBV30 and TRBJ1-4; D is possibly TRBD1 (5 bases). The CDR3 length is 14 residues. Trimming left V 0 bases short and J 6 bases short, with 11 bases between. The germline CDR1 and CDR2 sequences are GTSNPN and SVGIG (reference sequence). CDR3 DNA sequence: TGTGCCTGGAGTGTCCTCCGCAGGGATGAAAAACTGTTTTTT. Encoded protein: CAWSVLRRDEKLFF.

This chain connects TRBV29-1 to TRBJ1-4, with TRBD1 matching 11 bases. The trim removed 6 bases at V and 7 bases at J, leaving 7 bases unmatched. Germline CDR1 and CDR2: SQVTM and ANQGSEA. The CDR3 extends over 14 amino acids. The CDR3 sequence is CSVRKGTGGEKLFF. The CDR3 nucleotides read TGCAGCGTCCGAAAGGGGACAGGGGGTGAAAAACTGTTTTTT. The full variable domain, its missing parts supplied by reference TRBV29-1 and TRBJ1-4, is SAVISQKPSRDICQRGTSLTIQCQVDSQVTMMFWYRQQPGQSLTLIATANQGSEATYESGFVIDKFPISRPNLTFSTLTVSNMSPEDSSIYLCSVRKGTGGEKLFFGSGTQLSVL.

V gene TRBV5-1 combines with J gene TRBJ1-3, with D possibly matching TRBD1 (5 bases). The CDR3 has 15 amino acids. Germline-derived CDR1 and CDR2 are SGHRS and YFSETQ. Between the trimmed V and J ends, which lost 4 bases and 0 bases, there was a span of 11 bases. CDR3 sequence (DNA): TGCGCCAGCAGCAATACAGGCAACTCTGGAAACACCATATATTTT. It translates to CASSNTGNSGNTIYF.

This clone was seen just once. The chain couples TRBV11-3 to TRBJ2-7; 9 bases are a match to TRBD2. J gave up 6 bases and V 5 bases, and 8 bases lay outside the gene matches. The CDR3 length is 14 residues. In germline, CDR1 is SGHNT, CDR2 YENEEA. This CDR3 is CASSEPGLAAEQYF. The CDR3 nucleotides are TGTGCCAGCAGCGAACCGGGACTAGCAGCCGAGCAGTACTTC.

The V call is TRBV21-1, the J call TRBJ2-1; the D call of TRBD2 is as the table states it, not checked on the DNA. TRBV21-1 is a recognized pseudogene. The CDR3 covers 15 residues. The CDR3 loop reads CASSKSTSGVDEQFF. In DNA, the CDR3 is TGTGCCAGCAGCAAAAGTACTAGCGGGGTAGATGAGCAGTTCTTC.

The J gene is TRBJ1-1, the V gene TRBV13, with unresolved D. Germline CDR1 is PRHDT and CDR2 is FYEKMQ (reference sequence). V lost 5 bases and J 7 bases, leaving 8 bases between the germline ends. The CDR3 has 11 amino acids. The CDR3 DNA reads TGTGCCAGCAGCCTAGCTCGTGAAGCTTTCTTT. It yields the protein CASSLAREAFF. Together with reference TRBV13 and TRBJ1-1, the CDR3 gives the full variable domain: AAGVIQSPRHLIKEKRETATLKCYPIPRHDTVYWYQQGPGQDPQFLISFYEKMQSDKGSIPDRFSAQQFSDYHSELNMSSLELGDSALYFCASSLAREAFFGQGTRLTVV.

The chain has TRBV10-3 and TRBJ1-1; D is undetermined. Germline V gene lookup returns CDR1 ENHRY and CDR2 SYGVKD. The CDR3 runs 13 residues. Between the trimmed V and J ends, which lost 0 bases and 3 bases, there was a span of 5 bases. The CDR3 DNA reads as TGTGCCATCAGTGAGTCTCAGGACACTGAAGCTTTCTTT. The encoded protein is CAISESQDTEAFF.

V and J are TRBV15 and TRBJ2-1; TRBD1 is a possible D gene (6 bases). V was shortened by 3 bases and J by 7 bases, with 13 bases between the two germline ends. Germline V gives CDR1 LNHNV, CDR2 YYDKDF (reference sequence). This CDR3 contains 14 residues. CDR3 protein: CATSSPGRGNEQFF. CDR3 nucleotide sequence: TGTGCCACCAGCAGTCCGGGTAGGGGGAATGAGCAGTTCTTC.

The V gene is TRBV19, the J gene TRBJ2-3, with D possibly matching TRBD1 (6 bases). The CDR3 loop spans 15 amino acids. In germline, CDR1 is LNHDA, CDR2 SQIVND (reference sequence). V lost 2 bases, J lost 2 bases, and 11 bases lay in between. CDR3 residues: CASSITGSVTDTQYF. The CDR3 nucleotides read TGTGCCAGTAGTATAACAGGGAGTGTCACAGATACGCAGTATTTT.

The rearrangement links TRBV6-6 to TRBJ2-7, with unresolved D. The CDR3 spans 12 residues. Per the germline V gene, CDR1 is MNHNY and CDR2 is SVGAGI (reference sequence). V was pared by 4 bases and J by 4 bases, with 8 bases between. The CDR3 DNA is TGTGCCAGCAGTTCCGGTCAATACGAGCAGTACTTC. Protein product: CASSSGQYEQYF.

The chain links TRBV12-5 to TRBJ1-5; possible D gene TRBD1, 5 bases. Trimming took off 0 bases at V and 3 bases at J, with 9 bases between the two ends. Germline V lookup: CDR1 LGHNT, CDR2 FRNRAP. This CDR3 region has 15 residues. The CDR3 sequence is CASGLVGRDNQPQHF. CDR3 in DNA: TGTGCTAGTGGTTTGGTAGGCAGGGACAATCAGCCCCAGCATTTT.

The chain recombines TRBV5-1 with TRBJ1-6; 8 bases match TRBD1. V shed 0 bases, J shed 8 bases, and the junction held 4 bases outside the gene matches. Germline V gene data show CDR1 as SGHRS and CDR2 as YFSETQ. The CDR3 loop spans 15 amino acids. CDR3: CASSLAGGEDSPLHF. The DNA for the CDR3 is TGCGCCAGCAGCTTGGCAGGGGGCGAGGATTCACCCCTCCACTTT.

The chain carries TRBV6-5 and TRBJ2-1, with 7 bases identical to TRBD2. Germline assignment: CDR1 MNHEY and CDR2 SVGAGI. The ends lost 2 bases at V and 7 bases at J; junction bases unmatched: 5. CDR3 length: 14 residues. CDR3 coding DNA: TGTGCCAGCAGTTACAAGGTTAGCGGGAATGAGCAGTTCTTC. Protein sequence: CASSYKVSGNEQFF.

The sample holds a few counts of this clone. The chain combines TRBV27 with TRBJ2-7, with D tentatively TRBD2 (6 bases). Germline lookup yields CDR1 MNHEY and CDR2 SMNVEV (reference sequence). Deletions cut 10 bases from V and 6 bases from J, with 16 bases between. The CDR3 runs to 12 residues. In DNA, the CDR3 is TGTGCCACCCGGCGGGGCTCAGGCGAGCAGTACTTC. Its protein product is CATRRGSGEQYF.

The chain couples TRBV7-2 to TRBJ1-4; no clear D gene. Germline V gene lookup returns CDR1 SGHTA and CDR2 FQGNSA. V lost 1 base to trimming and J lost 2 bases, with 8 bases between them. The CDR3 is 15 residues long. CDR3 residues: CASSLVPVTNEKLFF. For the CDR3, the DNA is TGTGCCAGCAGCTTAGTCCCCGTGACTAATGAAAAACTGTTTTTT.

This clone showed up just a few times. The chain joins TRBV5-4 to TRBJ1-4, with D possibly TRBD1 on 5 matching bases. The CDR3 runs 14 residues. V shed 5 bases and J shed 7 bases, with 15 bases lying between them. The germline CDR1 and CDR2 sequences are SGHNT and YYREEE (reference sequence). The CDR3 loop reads CASSPGTTLEKLFF. The CDR3 region has the DNA TGTGCCAGCAGTCCCGGGACTACTCTTGAAAAACTGTTTTTT. Together with reference TRBV5-4 and TRBJ1-4, the CDR3 gives the full variable domain: ETGVTQSPTHLIKTRGQQVTLRCSSQSGHNTVSWYQQALGQGPQFIFQYYREEENGRGNFPPRFSGLQFPNYSSELNVNALELDDSALYLCASSPGTTLEKLFFGSGTQLSVL.

V and J are TRBV30 and TRBJ1-6; TRBD1 aligns across 7 bases. The germline gives CDR1 GTSNPN, CDR2 SVGIG (reference sequence). The CDR3 extends over 13 amino acids. V lost 3 bases to trimming and J lost 8 bases; unmatched junction nucleotides: 4. The CDR3 region is CAWRYGTDSPLHF. DNA of the CDR3: TGTGCCTGGAGGTACGGGACAGATTCACCCCTCCACTTT.

The chain is built from TRBV29-1 and TRBJ2-7, with a possible D match to TRBD2 (7 bases). The V end was cut by 4 bases, the J end by 4 bases, with 11 bases between. This CDR3 is 12 amino acids long. From germline, CDR1 is SQVTM and CDR2 ANQGSEA. This chain's CDR3 is CSVAAGTYEQYF. The CDR3 nucleotides read TGCAGCGTTGCAGCGGGGACATACGAGCAGTACTTC.

This chain links TRBV4-2 with TRBJ2-4; 11 positions match TRBD1. Trimming removed 4 bases from V and 8 bases from J; junction bases left unmatched: 4. The length of the CDR3 is 14 residues. CDR1 is LGHNA and CDR2 is YNFKEQ in the germline V gene. As DNA, the CDR3 is TGTGCCAGCAGCCCAGGACAGGGGGCCTACATTCAGTACTTC. Translated: CASSPGQGAYIQYF.

This clone was observed a single time. The chain employs TRBV28 and TRBJ2-3; unclear D gene. This CDR3 is built from 14 residues. Germline V gene data show CDR1 as MDHEN and CDR2 as SYDVKM. V lost 2 bases to trimming and J lost 0 bases, with 6 bases between them. CDR3 sequence (DNA): TGTGCCAGCAGTTTACAGGTTAGCACAGATACGCAGTATTTT. It is translated as CASSLQVSTDTQYF.

This clone was detected a few times. The chain carries TRBV19 and TRBJ1-3, with D tentatively TRBD1 (6 bases). The CDR3 length is 15 residues. Trimming stripped 6 bases from V and 0 bases from J, with 12 bases between. Germline-derived CDR1 and CDR2 are LNHDA and SQIVND (reference sequence). The CDR3 bases are TGTGCCAGTAGACCGACAGGCTTCTCTGGAAACACCATATATTTT. Translated: CASRPTGFSGNTIYF.

This clone was recorded a few times. This sequence joins TRBV30 and TRBJ1-6; a possible D gene is TRBD1 (6 bases). With 7 bases removed from V and 5 bases from J, the gap between germline ends came to 15 bases. The V gene's germline CDR1 is GTSNPN and CDR2 SVGIG (reference sequence). CDR3 length: 14 amino acids. DNA for the CDR3: TGTGCCTCCAGATTTGCAGGGGATAATTCACCCCTCCACTTT. Its protein is CASRFAGDNSPLHF.

The chain is built from TRBV4-1 and TRBJ2-5; 8 bases agree with TRBD2. The CDR3 spans 13 residues. The trim removed 6 bases at V and 5 bases at J, leaving 5 bases unmatched. Germline CDR1 and CDR2: MGHRA and YSYEKL. CDR3 nucleotides: TGCGCCAGCAGTGGGACTAGATGGGAGACCCAGTACTTC. This gives the protein CASSGTRWETQYF.